This T cell receptor (beta chain) appears in the sequencing data of a study of T cells after yellow fever vaccination. A 5'RACE template-switching step, the method used to make TCR cDNA, added a universal primer site and UMIs. In TCRdb, the 5' RACE reads were re-called with MiXCR into one record per CDR3 protein. The sample records about 170,000 distinct CDR3 sequences, 11% being singletons. In germline, CDR1 is SEHNR, CDR2 FQNEAQ (reference sequence). Trimming took 3 bases from V and 7 from J, leaving 13 bases between them. This CDR3 contains 14 residues. The sample in question was CD8+ T cells sorted from PBMCs, obtained 15 days after the yellow fever booster vaccination. The sequence came from a man younger than 30 who received the YFV17D yellow fever vaccine. The chain carries TRBV7-9 and TRBJ1-5; tentative D call: TRBD1 (5 bases). Here the CDR3 DNA reads TGTGCCAGCAGCTTCGGTGGGGGTAGCCAGCCCCAGCATTTT. This translates into CASSFGGGSQPQHF.